The present entry profiles one T cell receptor (beta chain) with its context. This entry comes from a study of blood T cell repertoires in COVID-19. Study-wide background: Sites in the United States, Italy and Spain provided acute and convalescent COVID-19 samples. PBMCs, B-cell-depleted T cells, or T cells provided the cDNA or gDNA that made up the material.

Individuals drawn from 24 US areas were about 18 to 95 years old. In the original analysis: Amplification from reference gene primers served as the basis for estimated nucleated cell counts. Libraries were prepared by immunoSEQ multiplex PCR; TCRdb keeps only in-frame clonotypes and omits some of them. V and J calls and clone size come straight from that table; D and trimming were deduced from the DNA. This sample has fewer than 350,000 clones, with approximately 91% found just once. The junction had 8 bases not matched to a gene; V was cut back by 4 bases and J by 5 bases. The germline CDR1 and CDR2 sequences are SGHRS and YFSETQ. There are 14 residues in the CDR3.

The sequencing input was PBMCs or T cells enriched from blood (not recorded which). The clonotype comes from a middle-aged woman with acute COVID-19. V and J are TRBV5-1 and TRBJ1-1; 7 bases fit TRBD1. CDR3 bases: TGCGCCAGCAGCCCGACGACAGGGAGGACTGAAGCTTTCTTT. It yields the protein CASSPTTGRTEAFF.